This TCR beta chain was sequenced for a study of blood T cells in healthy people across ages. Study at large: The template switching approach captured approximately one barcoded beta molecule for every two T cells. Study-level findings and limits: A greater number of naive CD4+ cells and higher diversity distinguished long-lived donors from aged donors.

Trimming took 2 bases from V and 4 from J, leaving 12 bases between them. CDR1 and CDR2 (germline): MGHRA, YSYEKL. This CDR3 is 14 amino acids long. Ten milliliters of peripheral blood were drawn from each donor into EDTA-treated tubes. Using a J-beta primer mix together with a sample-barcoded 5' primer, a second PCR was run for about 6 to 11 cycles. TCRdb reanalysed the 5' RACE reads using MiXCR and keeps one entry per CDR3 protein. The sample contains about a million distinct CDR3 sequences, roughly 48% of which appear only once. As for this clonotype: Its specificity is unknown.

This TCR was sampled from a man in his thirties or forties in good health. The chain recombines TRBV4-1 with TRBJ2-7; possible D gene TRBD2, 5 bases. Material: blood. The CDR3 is CASSQSEVLYEQYF. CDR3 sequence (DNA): TGCGCCAGCAGCCAATCGGAGGTCTTATACGAGCAGTACTTC.